This TCR beta chain was sequenced for a study of T cells after yellow fever vaccination. Study-wide background: Each low-cell-number fraction was prepared by means of SMART-Seq v4 Ultra Low Input. Notes on the study in general: Bulk-population clonotypes that are abundant could appear as contaminants in FACS-sorted repertoires.

This clonotype was counted many times. Its antigen is unknown. Germline CDR1 reads SEHNR; CDR2 reads FQNEAQ (reference sequence). Trimming shortened V by 5 bases and J by 11 bases, and 7 bases separated the two germline ends. The CDR3 is 10 residues long. One entry per CDR3 protein, called by TCRdb with MiXCR from the 5' RACE reads. Of approximately 250,000 distinct CDR3 sequences in the sample, roughly 5.2% were seen once. The chain has TRBV7-9 and TRBJ2-1; D ambiguous. The receptor was derived from a young man who received the YFV17D yellow fever vaccine. The sequencing used CD4+ T cells sorted from PBMCs, collected on the day of the yellow fever booster vaccination. CDR3 nucleotide sequence: TGTGCCAGCAGCGCGTCGAAGCAGTTCTTC. It encodes CASSASKQFF.